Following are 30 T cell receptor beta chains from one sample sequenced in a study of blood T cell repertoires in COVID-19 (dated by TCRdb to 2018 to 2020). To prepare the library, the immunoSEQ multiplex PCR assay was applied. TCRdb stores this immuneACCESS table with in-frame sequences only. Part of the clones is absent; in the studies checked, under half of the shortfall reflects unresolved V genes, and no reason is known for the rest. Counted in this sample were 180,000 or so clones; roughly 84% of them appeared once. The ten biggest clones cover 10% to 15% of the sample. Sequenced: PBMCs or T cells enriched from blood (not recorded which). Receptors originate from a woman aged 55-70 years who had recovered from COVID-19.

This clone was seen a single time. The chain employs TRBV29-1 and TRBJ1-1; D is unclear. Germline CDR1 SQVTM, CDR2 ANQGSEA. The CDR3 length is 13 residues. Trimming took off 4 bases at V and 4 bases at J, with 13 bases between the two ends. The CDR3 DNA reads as TGCAGCGTTGTATGGTCAGCGATCACTGAAGCTTTCTTT. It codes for CSVVWSAITEAFF.

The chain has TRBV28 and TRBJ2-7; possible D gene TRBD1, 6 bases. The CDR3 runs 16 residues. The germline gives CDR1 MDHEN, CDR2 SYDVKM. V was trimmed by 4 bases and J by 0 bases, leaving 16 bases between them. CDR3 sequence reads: CASSSPPRGFSYEQYF. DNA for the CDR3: TGTGCCAGCAGTTCACCCCCCAGGGGATTCTCCTACGAGCAGTACTTC.

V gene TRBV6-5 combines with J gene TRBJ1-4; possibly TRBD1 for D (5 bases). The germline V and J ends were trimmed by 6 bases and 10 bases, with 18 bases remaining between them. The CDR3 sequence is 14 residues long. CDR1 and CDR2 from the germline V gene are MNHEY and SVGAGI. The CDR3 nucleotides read TGTGCCAGCAGCGCCGGGACTTCCACCCGAAAACTGTTTTTT. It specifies CASSAGTSTRKLFF.

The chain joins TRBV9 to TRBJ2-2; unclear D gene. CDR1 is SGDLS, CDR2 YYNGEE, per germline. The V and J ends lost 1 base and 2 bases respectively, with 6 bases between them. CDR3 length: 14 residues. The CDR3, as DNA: TGTGCCAGCAGCGTAATAGCAAACACCGGGGAGCTGTTTTTT. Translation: CASSVIANTGELFF.

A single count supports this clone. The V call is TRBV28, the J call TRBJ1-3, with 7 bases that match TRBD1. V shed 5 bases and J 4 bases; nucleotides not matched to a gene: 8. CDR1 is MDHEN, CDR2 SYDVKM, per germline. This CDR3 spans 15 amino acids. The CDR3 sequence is CASSPTPGQGNTIYF. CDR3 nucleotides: TGTGCCAGCAGTCCAACCCCGGGACAGGGAAACACCATATATTTT.

The CDR3 sequence: CASSQPLTGVNTIYF. Written as DNA, the CDR3 is TGCGCCAGCAGCCAACCACTGACAGGGGTAAACACCATATATTTT. V usage is TRBV4-1 and J usage is TRBJ1-3; 8 bases are a match to TRBD1. The CDR3 runs 15 residues. The V and J ends lost 2 bases and 6 bases, in that order; junction bases with no gene match: 6. CDR1 and CDR2 from the germline V gene are MGHRA and YSYEKL.

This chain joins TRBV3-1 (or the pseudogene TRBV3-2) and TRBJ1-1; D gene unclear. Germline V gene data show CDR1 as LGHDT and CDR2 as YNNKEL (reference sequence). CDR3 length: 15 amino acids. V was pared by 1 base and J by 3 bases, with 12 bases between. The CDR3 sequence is CASSQGALGDTEAFF. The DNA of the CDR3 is TGTGCCAGCAGCCAAGGGGCCCTCGGGGACACTGAAGCTTTCTTT.

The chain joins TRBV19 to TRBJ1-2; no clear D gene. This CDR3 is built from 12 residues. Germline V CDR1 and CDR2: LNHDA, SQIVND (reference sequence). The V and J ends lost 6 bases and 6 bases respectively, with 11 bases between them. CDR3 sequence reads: CASRRWEDGYTF. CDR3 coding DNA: TGTGCCAGTAGACGGTGGGAGGATGGCTACACCTTC. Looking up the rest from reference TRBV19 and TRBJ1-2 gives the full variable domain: DGGITQSPKYLFRKEGQNVTLSCEQNLNHDAMYWYRQDPGQGLRLIYYSQIVNDFQKGDIAEGYSVSREKKESFPLTVTSAQKNPTAFYLCASRRWEDGYTFGSGTRLTVV.

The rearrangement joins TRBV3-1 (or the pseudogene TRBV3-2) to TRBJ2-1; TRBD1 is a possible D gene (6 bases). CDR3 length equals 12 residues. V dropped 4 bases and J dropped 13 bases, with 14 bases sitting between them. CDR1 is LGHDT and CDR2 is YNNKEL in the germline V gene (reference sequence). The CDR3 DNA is TGTGCCAGCAGCCGTCCTCAGGGGACCCAGTTCTTC. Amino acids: CASSRPQGTQFF.

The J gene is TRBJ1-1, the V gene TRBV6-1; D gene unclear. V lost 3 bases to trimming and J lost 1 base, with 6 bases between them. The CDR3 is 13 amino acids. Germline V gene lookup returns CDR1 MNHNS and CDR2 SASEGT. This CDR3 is CASSEQSNTEAFF. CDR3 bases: TGTGCCAGCAGTGAGCAGTCGAACACTGAAGCTTTCTTT.

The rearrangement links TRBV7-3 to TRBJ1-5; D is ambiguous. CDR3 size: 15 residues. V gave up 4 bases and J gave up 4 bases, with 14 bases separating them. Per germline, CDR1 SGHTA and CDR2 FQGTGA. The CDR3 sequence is CASSSINRKNQPQHF. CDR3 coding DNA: TGTGCCAGCAGCTCGATAAATAGAAAAAATCAGCCCCAGCATTTT.

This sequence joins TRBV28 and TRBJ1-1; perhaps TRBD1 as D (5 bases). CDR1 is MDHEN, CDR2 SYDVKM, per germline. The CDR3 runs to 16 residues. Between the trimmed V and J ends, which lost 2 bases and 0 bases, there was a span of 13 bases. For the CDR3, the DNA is TGTGCCAGCAGTTTAGTGGGGCAGGTCATGAACACTGAAGCTTTCTTT. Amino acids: CASSLVGQVMNTEAFF.

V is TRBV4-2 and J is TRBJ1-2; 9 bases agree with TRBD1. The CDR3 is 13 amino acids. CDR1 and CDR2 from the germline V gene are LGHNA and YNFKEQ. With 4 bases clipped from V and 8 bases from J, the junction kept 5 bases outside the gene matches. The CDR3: CASSPQGARGYTF. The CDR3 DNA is TGTGCCAGCAGCCCACAGGGGGCGCGGGGCTACACCTTC.

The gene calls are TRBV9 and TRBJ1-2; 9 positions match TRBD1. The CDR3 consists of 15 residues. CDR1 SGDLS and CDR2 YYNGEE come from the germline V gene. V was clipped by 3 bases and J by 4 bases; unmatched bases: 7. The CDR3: CASSGAGTGSYGYTF. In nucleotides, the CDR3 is TGTGCCAGCAGCGGGGCCGGGACAGGGTCCTATGGCTACACCTTC.

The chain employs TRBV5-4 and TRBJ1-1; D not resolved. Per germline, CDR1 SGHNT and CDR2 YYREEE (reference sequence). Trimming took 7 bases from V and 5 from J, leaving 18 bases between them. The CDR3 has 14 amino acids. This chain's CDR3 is CASRYLGRGTEAFF. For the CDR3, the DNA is TGTGCCAGCCGATACCTGGGGAGAGGGACTGAAGCTTTCTTT.

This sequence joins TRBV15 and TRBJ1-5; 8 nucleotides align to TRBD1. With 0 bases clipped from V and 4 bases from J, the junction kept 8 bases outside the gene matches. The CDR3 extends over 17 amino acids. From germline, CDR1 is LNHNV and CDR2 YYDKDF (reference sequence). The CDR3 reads CATSRDYRTGRNQPQHF. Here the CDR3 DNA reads TGTGCCACCAGCAGAGATTACCGGACAGGGCGTAATCAGCCCCAGCATTTT.

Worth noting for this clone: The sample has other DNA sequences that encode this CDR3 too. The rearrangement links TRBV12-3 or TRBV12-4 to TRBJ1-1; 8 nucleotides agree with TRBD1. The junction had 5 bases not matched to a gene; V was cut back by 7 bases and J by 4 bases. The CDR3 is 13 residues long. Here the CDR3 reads CASTRTGGTEAFF. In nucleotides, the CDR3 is TGTGCCAGCACCCGAACAGGGGGCACTGAAGCTTTCTTT.

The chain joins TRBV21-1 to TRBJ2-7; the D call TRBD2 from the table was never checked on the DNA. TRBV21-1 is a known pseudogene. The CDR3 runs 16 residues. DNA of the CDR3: TGTGCCAGCAGCGACAAGGGCGCTGAAAGCGGCTACGAGCAGTACTTC. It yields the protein CASSDKGAESGYEQYF.

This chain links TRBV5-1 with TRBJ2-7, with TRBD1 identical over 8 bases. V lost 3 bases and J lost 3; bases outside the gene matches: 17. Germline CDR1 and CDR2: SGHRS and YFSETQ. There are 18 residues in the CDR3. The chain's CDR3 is CASSSSLLGGDRSYEQYF. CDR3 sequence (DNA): TGCGCCAGCAGCTCTTCGCTGCTGGGTGGGGACAGGAGCTACGAGCAGTACTTC. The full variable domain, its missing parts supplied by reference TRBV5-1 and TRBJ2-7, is KAGVTQTPRYLIKTRGQQVTLSCSPISGHRSVSWYQQTPGQGLQFLFEYFSETQRNKGNFPGRFSGRQFSNSRSEMNVSTLELGDSALYLCASSSSLLGGDRSYEQYFGPGTRLTVT.

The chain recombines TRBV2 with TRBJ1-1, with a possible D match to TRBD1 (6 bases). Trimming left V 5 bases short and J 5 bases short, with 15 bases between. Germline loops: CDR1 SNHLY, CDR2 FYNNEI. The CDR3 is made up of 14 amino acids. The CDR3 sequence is CASSPGHTRTEAFF. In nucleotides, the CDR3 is TGTGCCAGCAGTCCGGGACATACGAGGACTGAAGCTTTCTTT.

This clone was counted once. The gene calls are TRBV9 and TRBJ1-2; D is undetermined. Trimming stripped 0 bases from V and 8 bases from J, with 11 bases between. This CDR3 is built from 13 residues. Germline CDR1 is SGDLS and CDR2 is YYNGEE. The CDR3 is CASSVDAAGGYTF. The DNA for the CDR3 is TGTGCCAGCAGCGTAGATGCCGCGGGAGGCTACACCTTC. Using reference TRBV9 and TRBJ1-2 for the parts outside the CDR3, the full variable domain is DSGVTQTPKHLITATGQRVTLRCSPRSGDLSVYWYQQSLDQGLQFLIQYYNGEERAKGNILERFSAQQFPDLHSELNLSSLELGDSALYFCASSVDAAGGYTFGSGTRLTVV.

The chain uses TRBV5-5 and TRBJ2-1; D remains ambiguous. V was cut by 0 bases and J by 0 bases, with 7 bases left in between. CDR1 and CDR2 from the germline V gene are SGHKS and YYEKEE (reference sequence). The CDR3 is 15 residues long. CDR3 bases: TGTGCCAGCAGCTTGGGTTGGAGCTCCTACAATGAGCAGTTCTTC. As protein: CASSLGWSSYNEQFF.

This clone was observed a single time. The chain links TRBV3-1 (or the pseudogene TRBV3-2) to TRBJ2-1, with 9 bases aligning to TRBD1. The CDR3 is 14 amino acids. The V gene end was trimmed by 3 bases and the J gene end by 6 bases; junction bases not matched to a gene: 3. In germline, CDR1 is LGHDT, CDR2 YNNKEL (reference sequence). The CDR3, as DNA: TGTGCCAGCAGCCATAACAGGGGGCGCAATGAGCAGTTCTTC. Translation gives CASSHNRGRNEQFF.

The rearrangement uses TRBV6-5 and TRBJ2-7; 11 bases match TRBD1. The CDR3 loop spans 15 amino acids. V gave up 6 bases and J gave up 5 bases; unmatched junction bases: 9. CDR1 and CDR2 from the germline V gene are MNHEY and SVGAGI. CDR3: CASSPLGQGDHEQYF. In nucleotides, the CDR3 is TGTGCCAGCAGCCCGCTGGGACAGGGGGACCACGAGCAGTACTTC.

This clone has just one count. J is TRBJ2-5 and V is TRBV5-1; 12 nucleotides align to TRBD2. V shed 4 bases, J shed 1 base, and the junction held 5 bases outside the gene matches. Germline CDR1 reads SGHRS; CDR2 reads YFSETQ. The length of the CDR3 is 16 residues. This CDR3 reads CASSPRTSGAQETQYF. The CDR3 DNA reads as TGCGCCAGCAGCCCTCGGACTAGCGGGGCCCAAGAGACCCAGTACTTC. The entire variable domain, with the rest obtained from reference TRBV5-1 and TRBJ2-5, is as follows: KAGVTQTPRYLIKTRGQQVTLSCSPISGHRSVSWYQQTPGQGLQFLFEYFSETQRNKGNFPGRFSGRQFSNSRSEMNVSTLELGDSALYLCASSPRTSGAQETQYFGPGTRLLVL.

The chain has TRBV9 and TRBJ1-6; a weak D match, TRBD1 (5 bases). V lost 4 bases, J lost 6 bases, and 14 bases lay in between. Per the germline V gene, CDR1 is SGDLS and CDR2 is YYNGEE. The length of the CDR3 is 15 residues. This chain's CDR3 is CASSLDSGGNSPLHF. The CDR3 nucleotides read TGTGCCAGCAGCTTAGACAGCGGAGGTAATTCACCCCTCCACTTT.

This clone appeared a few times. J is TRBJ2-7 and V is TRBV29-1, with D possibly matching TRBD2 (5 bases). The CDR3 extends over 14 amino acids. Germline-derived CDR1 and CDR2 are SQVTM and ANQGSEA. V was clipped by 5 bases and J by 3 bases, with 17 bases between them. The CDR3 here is CSVSRGFKHYEQYF. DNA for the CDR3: TGCAGCGTTTCCCGGGGTTTTAAGCACTACGAGCAGTACTTC.

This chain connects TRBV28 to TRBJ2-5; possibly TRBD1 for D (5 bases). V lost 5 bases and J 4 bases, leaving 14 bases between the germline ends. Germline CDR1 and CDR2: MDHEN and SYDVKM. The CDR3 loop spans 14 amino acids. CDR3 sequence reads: CASSNPQVPETQYF. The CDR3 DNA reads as TGTGCCAGCAGTAACCCACAGGTCCCAGAGACCCAGTACTTC.

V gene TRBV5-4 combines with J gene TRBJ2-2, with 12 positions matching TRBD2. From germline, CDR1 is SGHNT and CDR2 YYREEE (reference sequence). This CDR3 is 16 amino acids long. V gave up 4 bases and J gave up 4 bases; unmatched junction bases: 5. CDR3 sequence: CASSGTSGRFTGELFF. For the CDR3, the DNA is TGTGCCAGCAGCGGAACTAGCGGGAGGTTCACCGGGGAGCTGTTTTTT.

CDR3 sequence (DNA): TGCGCCAGCAGCCCCGCCCCCGGGACATCGGCTAGCGGGGCCTACGAGCAGTACTTC. Translated, it gives CASSPAPGTSASGAYEQYF. The chain joins TRBV5-1 to TRBJ2-7; the match to TRBD2 covers 9 bases. The CDR3 spans 19 residues. Germline V CDR1 and CDR2: SGHRS, YFSETQ. Losses at the gene ends were 4 bases for V and 2 bases for J; bases not matched to a gene: 19.